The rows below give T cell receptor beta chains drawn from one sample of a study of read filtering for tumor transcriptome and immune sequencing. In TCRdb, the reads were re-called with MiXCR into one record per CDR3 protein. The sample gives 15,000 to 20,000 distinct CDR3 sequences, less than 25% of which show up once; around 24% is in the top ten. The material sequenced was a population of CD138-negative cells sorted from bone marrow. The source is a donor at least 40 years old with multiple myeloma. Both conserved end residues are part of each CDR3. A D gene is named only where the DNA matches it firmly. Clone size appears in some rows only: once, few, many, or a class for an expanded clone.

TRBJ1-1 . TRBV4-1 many CASSQAKGGLPLNTEAFF TGCGCCAGCAGCCAAGCAAAAGGGGGTTTACCTTTGAACACTGAAGCTTTCTTT
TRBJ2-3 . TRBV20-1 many CSAKGLGTDTQYF TGCAGTGCTAAGGGTTTGGGCACAGATACGCAGTATTTT
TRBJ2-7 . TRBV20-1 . CSANGDGTYEQYF TGCAGTGCTAACGGGGACGGAACCTACGAGCAGTACTTC
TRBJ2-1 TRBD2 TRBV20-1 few CSAWTSGRNNEQFF TGCAGTGCCTGGACTAGCGGGAGGAACAATGAGCAGTTCTTC
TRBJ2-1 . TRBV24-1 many CATSDPWGYRGEQFF TGTGCCACCAGTGACCCCTGGGGCTACCGGGGTGAGCAGTTCTTC
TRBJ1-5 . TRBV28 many CASSHGGNQPQHF TGTGCCAGCAGCCATGGGGGGAATCAGCCCCAGCATTTT
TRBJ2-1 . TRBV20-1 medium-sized CSARVSGHHVYNEQFF TGCAGTGCTAGAGTTAGCGGACACCACGTCTACAATGAGCAGTTCTTC
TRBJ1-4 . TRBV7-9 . CASGLDSLNERLFF TGTGCCAGCGGCCTCGACAGCCTAAATGAAAGACTGTTTTTT
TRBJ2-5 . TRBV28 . CASTEQETQYF TGTGCCAGCACCGAACAAGAGACCCAGTACTTC
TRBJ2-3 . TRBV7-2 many CASSYMDSRTDTQYF TGTGCCAGCAGCTACATGGACTCACGCACAGATACGCAGTATTTT
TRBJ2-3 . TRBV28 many CASSLPLRPTDTQYF TGTGCCAGCAGTCTGCCGCTACGTCCCACAGATACGCAGTATTTT
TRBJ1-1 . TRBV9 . CASQGTNTEAFF TGTGCCAGCCAGGGAACAAACACTGAAGCTTTCTTT
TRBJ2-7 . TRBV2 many CASSGAGNEQYF TGTGCCAGCAGTGGGGCCGGGAACGAGCAGTACTTC
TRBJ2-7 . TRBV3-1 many CASSQQGSSYEQYF TGTGCCAGCAGCCAACAGGGGAGCTCCTACGAGCAGTACTTC
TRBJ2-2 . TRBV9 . CASDSGENAGELFF TGTGCCAGTGACTCCGGGGAAAACGCCGGGGAGCTGTTTTTT
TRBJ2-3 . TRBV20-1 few CSASLIVSTDTQYF TGCAGTGCTAGCTTAATAGTCAGCACAGATACGCAGTATTTT
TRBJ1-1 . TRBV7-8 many CASSPGRQLGPLNTEAFF TGTGCCAGCAGCCCAGGAAGACAACTAGGTCCTCTGAACACTGAAGCTTTCTTT
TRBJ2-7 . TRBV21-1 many CASSKLLDITYEQYF TGTGCCAGCAGCAAACTATTGGACATTACCTACGAGCAGTACTTC
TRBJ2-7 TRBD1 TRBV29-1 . CSDEGTGHYEQYF TGCAGCGATGAAGGGACAGGTCACTACGAGCAGTACTTC
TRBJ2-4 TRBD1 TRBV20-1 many CSATGTGSSGAKNIQYF TGCAGTGCTACCGGGACAGGGTCGTCTGGAGCCAAAAACATTCAGTACTTC
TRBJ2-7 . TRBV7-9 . CASSHGDHEQYF TGTGCCAGCAGCCACGGCGACCACGAGCAGTACTTC
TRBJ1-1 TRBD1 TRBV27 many CASRQGPVLEAFF TGTGCCAGCAGACAGGGGCCAGTACTTGAAGCTTTCTTT
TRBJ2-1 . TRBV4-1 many CASSRGKANEQFF TGCGCCAGCAGCCGAGGGAAAGCAAATGAGCAGTTCTTC
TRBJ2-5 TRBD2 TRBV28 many CASSLGPASGTLEETQYF TGTGCCAGCAGTTTGGGACCGGCTAGCGGGACTTTGGAGGAGACCCAGTACTTC
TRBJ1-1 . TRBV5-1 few CASSPQTGTGTEAFF TGCGCCAGCAGCCCCCAGACAGGAACCGGCACTGAAGCTTTCTTT
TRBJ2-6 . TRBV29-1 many CSVSRWDPNSGANVLTF TGCAGCGTATCGCGATGGGATCCCAACTCTGGGGCCAACGTCCTGACTTTC
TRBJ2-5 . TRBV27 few CASSPRGATQYF TGTGCCAGCAGTCCCCGTGGAGCGACCCAGTACTTC
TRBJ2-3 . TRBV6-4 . CASRRVDWSTDTQYF TGTGCCAGCAGACGAGTGGACTGGAGCACAGATACGCAGTATTTT
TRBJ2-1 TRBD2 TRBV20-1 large CSASSPSGRAGEQFF TGCAGTGCTAGCTCTCCTAGCGGGAGGGCCGGTGAGCAGTTCTTC
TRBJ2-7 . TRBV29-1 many CSVLFSYEQYF TGCAGCGTTCTTTTCTCCTACGAGCAGTACTTC
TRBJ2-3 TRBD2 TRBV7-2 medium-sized CASSLARGLAATDTQYF TGTGCCAGCAGCTTAGCGAGAGGACTAGCGGCCACAGATACGCAGTATTTT
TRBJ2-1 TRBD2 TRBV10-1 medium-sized CASPTSGKYNEQFF TGCGCCAGCCCGACTAGCGGGAAGTACAATGAGCAGTTCTTC
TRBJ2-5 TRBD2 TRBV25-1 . CASSEPKTGTSKGTQYF TGTGCCAGCAGTGAACCCAAAACCGGGACTAGCAAAGGGACCCAGTACTTC
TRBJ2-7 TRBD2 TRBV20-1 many CSARGGLAGGEQYF TGCAGTGCTAGAGGGGGACTAGCGGGAGGGGAGCAGTACTTC
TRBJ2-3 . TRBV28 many CASTRPGTDTQYF TGTGCCAGCACCCGGCCTGGCACAGATACGCAGTATTTT
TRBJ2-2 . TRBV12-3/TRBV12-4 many CASSPLSGNTGELFF TGTGCCAGCAGTCCCCTCTCGGGAAACACCGGGGAGCTGTTTTTT
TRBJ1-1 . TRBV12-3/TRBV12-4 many CASRPGLRNTEAFF TGTGCCAGCAGGCCAGGTCTTCGAAACACTGAAGCTTTCTTT
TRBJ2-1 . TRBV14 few CASSQVSGGEQFF TGTGCCAGCAGCCAAGTTTCTGGCGGTGAGCAGTTCTTC
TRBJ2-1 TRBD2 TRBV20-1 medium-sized CSAVSSGLSSYNEQFF TGCAGTGCCGTATCTAGCGGGTTGAGCTCCTACAATGAGCAGTTCTTC
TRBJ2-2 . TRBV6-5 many CASRDRTTGELFF TGTGCCAGCAGGGACAGAACCACCGGGGAGCTGTTTTTT
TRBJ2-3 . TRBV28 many CASTQTASTDTQYF TGTGCCAGCACCCAAACGGCTAGCACAGATACGCAGTATTTT
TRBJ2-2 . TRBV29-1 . CSVEEHTGELFF TGCAGCGTTGAAGAGCACACCGGGGAGCTGTTTTTT